A selection of T cell receptor beta chains follows, all from one sample in a study of blood T cell repertoires in COVID-19. The table came from immunoSEQ multiplex PCR; TCRdb's copy has only in-frame clones and leaves some out. The sample consists of under 140,000 clones, just over 75% of them appearing once. Sequenced input: peripheral blood. These receptors were taken from a woman at least 80 years old with acute or convalescent COVID-19. Each CDR3 is given with its conserved first and last residue. The order of the fields is clone size, J gene, D gene, V gene, CDR3 DNA, CDR3 protein. A D gene is named only where the DNA matches it firmly. Some rows have no size entry. The others give once, few or many, or a class for an expanded clone.

.	TRBJ2-3	.	TRBV5-1	TGCGCCAGCAGCCCCAACGGGGATTGGCCAGATACGCAGTATTTT	CASSPNGDWPDTQYF
.	TRBJ2-5	.	TRBV5-1	TGCGCCAGCAGCCTAGCGACCGAGACCCAGTACTTC	CASSLATETQYF
.	TRBJ2-2	.	TRBV7-3	TGTGCCAGCAGCCCACACCCTAGCCCGGCCACCGGGGAGCTGTTTTTT	CASSPHPSPATGELFF
.	TRBJ2-3	.	TRBV3-1/TRBV3-2	TGTGCCAGCAGCCAAGTTAGCGGCCTACCCGGCACAGATACGCAGTATTTT	CASSQVSGLPGTDTQYF
.	TRBJ1-2	.	TRBV21-1	TGTGCCAGCAGCGGAGGGGACAGGAGCTATGGCTACACCTTC	CASSGGDRSYGYTF
.	TRBJ1-1	.	TRBV11-2	TGTGCCAGCAGCTTAGTAAACGGAGGGTTGAACACTGAAGCTTTCTTT	CASSLVNGGLNTEAFF
once	TRBJ1-4	TRBD1	TRBV7-9	TGTGCCAGCAGCGTCGGACAGGGGACAGAGGGGGAAAAACTGTTTTTT	CASSVGQGTEGEKLFF
few	TRBJ1-2	TRBD1	TRBV28	TGTGCCAGCAGTTTCTTTAGTGGGACAGGGGTCACCTCCTACACCTTC	CASSFFSGTGVTSYTF
many	TRBJ2-7	TRBD1	TRBV4-1	TGCGCCAGCAGCCTTAGAACAGGGGGGAACTACGAGCAGTACTTC	CASSLRTGGNYEQYF
.	TRBJ2-7	TRBD1	TRBV6-2/TRBV6-3	TGTGCCAGCAGTCAGAGGCTTGGACAGGGTTCGCCCTACGAGCAGTACTTC	CASSQRLGQGSPYEQYF
.	TRBJ2-5	.	TRBV7-2	TGTGCCAGCAGCCCACGGACAGTTTCATACCAAGAGACCCAGTACTTC	CASSPRTVSYQETQYF
.	TRBJ2-3	.	TRBV18	TGTGCCAGCTCACCACCGGCGGCCACAGATACGCAGTATTTT	CASSPPAATDTQYF
.	TRBJ1-1	.	TRBV28	TGTGCCAGCAGTGCTATCTTCGGGGGGGGATTGGTGGGTAGGAACACTGAAGCTTTCTTT	CASSAIFGGGLVGRNTEAFF
.	TRBJ2-5	.	TRBV11-2	TGTGCCAGCAGCTCCTTCTTAGCGGACTCGGGGCCCCAGTACTTC	CASSSFLADSGPQYF
.	TRBJ1-2	TRBD1	TRBV7-2	TGTGCCAGCAGCCTTACAGGGGCCGATAACTATGGCTACACCTTC	CASSLTGADNYGYTF
once	TRBJ2-1	TRBD2	TRBV4-2	TGTGCCAGCAGCCAAGAAGGGACTAGCGGTTACAATGAGCAGTTCTTC	CASSQEGTSGYNEQFF
.	TRBJ1-2	.	TRBV5-1	TGCGCCAGCAGCTTGGACAACTCCCATGGAGCTAACTATGGCTACACCTTC	CASSLDNSHGANYGYTF
once	TRBJ2-3	TRBD2	TRBV6-2/TRBV6-3	TGTGCCAGCAGTTCCGGACTAGCGGGAGGGGCAGATACGCAGTATTTT	CASSSGLAGGADTQYF
.	TRBJ1-6	.	TRBV19	TGTGCCAGTAGCTCCGGGACTGCAGATTCACCCCTCCACTTT	CASSSGTADSPLHF
once	TRBJ2-5	.	TRBV7-2	TGTGCCAGCAGGATCCGGGAGACCCAGTACTTC	CASRIRETQYF
.	TRBJ2-3	TRBD2	TRBV18	TGTGCCAGCTCCCCACTGGGACTAGCGGGTACTGGCAGCACAGATACGCAGTATTTT	CASSPLGLAGTGSTDTQYF
.	TRBJ2-6	.	TRBV23-1	TGCGCCAGTCGCGGGGACAGATCCATTATCAGCTCTGGGGCCAACGTCCTGACTTTC	CASRGDRSIISSGANVLTF
.	TRBJ2-1	.	TRBV6-2/TRBV6-3	TGTGCCAGCAGTTACTCGAGTGGCGGGGTTCACAATGAGCAGTTCTTC	CASSYSSGGVHNEQFF